These 20 T cell receptor beta chains came from one sample sequenced in a study of blood T cell repertoires in COVID-19. Method: immunoSEQ multiplex PCR; TCRdb's copy keeps in-frame clones and lacks some. The repertoire holds about 50,000 clones, with around 86% as singletons. The sample consisted of peripheral blood. Source of these receptors: a man aged 65 to 79 with acute or convalescent COVID-19.

V is TRBV6-1 and J is TRBJ1-3, with no clear D. V lost 2 bases and J lost 2, with 16 bases in between. The CDR3 has 17 amino acids. Germline CDR1 MNHNS, CDR2 SASEGT. The CDR3 coding sequence is TGTGCCAGCAGTGAAATTCGTGGAGGCTCCGCTGGAAACACCATATATTTT. This sequence encodes CASSEIRGGSAGNTIYF.

V is TRBV5-8 and J is TRBJ2-7, with D possibly TRBD1 on 5 matching bases. Germline values: CDR1 SGHTS, CDR2 YDEGEE. The CDR3 has 14 residues. Trimming pared 2 bases from V and 5 bases from J, leaving 14 bases between. Here the CDR3 DNA reads TGTGCCAGCAGCTTAGTTCAGGGTCTCCACGAGCAGTACTTC. Residues: CASSLVQGLHEQYF.

This chain joins TRBV19 and TRBJ2-7; 12 nucleotides align to TRBD1. This CDR3 comprises 14 residues. CDR1 LNHDA and CDR2 SQIVND come from the germline V gene (reference sequence). The junction had 3 bases not matched to a gene; V was cut back by 6 bases and J by 3 bases. The CDR3: CASSRDRGLYEQYF. CDR3 nucleotides: TGTGCCAGTAGCCGGGACAGGGGGCTCTACGAGCAGTACTTC.

This chain links TRBV24-1 with TRBJ2-2; TRBD1 matches at 8 bases. V was pared by 7 bases and J by 0 bases, with 3 bases of the junction left unmatched. Germline V CDR1 and CDR2: KGHDR, SFDVKD. The CDR3 loop spans 15 amino acids. The CDR3 loop reads CATRDRASNTGELFF. The CDR3 DNA is TGTGCCACCAGGGACAGGGCTTCGAACACCGGGGAGCTGTTTTTT.

This clone occurred a few times. The V and J genes are TRBV5-1 and TRBJ1-5; 9 nucleotides match TRBD1. Looked up from germline, CDR1 is SGHRS and CDR2 is YFSETQ. This CDR3 is built from 16 residues. V gave up 1 base and J gave up 7 bases; unmatched junction bases: 9. CDR3 sequence reads: CASSLQPGQGGQPQHF. The CDR3 region has the DNA TGCGCCAGCAGCTTGCAACCGGGACAGGGAGGGCAGCCCCAGCATTTT.

This rearrangement joins TRBV28 to TRBJ2-5; 7 bases agree with TRBD2. The CDR3 contains 14 residues. CDR1 is MDHEN, CDR2 SYDVKM, per germline. With 5 bases clipped from V and 7 bases from J, the junction kept 10 bases outside the gene matches. CDR3 amino acids: CASSRTSGGGTQYF. The CDR3 DNA follows: TGTGCCAGCAGTAGGACTAGTGGAGGTGGGACCCAGTACTTC.

This clone has just a few counts. The chain carries TRBV16 and TRBJ2-2; D perhaps matches TRBD2 (5 bases). Trimming pared 6 bases from V and 6 bases from J, leaving 17 bases between. The CDR3 spans 15 residues. Per the germline V gene, CDR1 is KGHSY and CDR2 is FQNENV. CDR3 nucleotides: TGTGCCAGCAGTCACGGCAGGAGGTTGGCCGGGGAGCTGTTTTTT. Protein product: CASSHGRRLAGELFF.

The V and J genes are TRBV19 and TRBJ2-5; 12 bases agree with TRBD1. The germline CDR1 and CDR2 sequences are LNHDA and SQIVND (reference sequence). This CDR3 has 14 amino acids. V was pared by 11 bases and J by 5 bases, with 9 bases of the junction left unmatched. CDR3 sequence: CASRDRGRAETQYF. The CDR3 DNA follows: TGTGCCTCTAGGGACAGGGGGCGCGCGGAGACCCAGTACTTC. Drawing the rest from reference TRBV19 and TRBJ2-5, the complete variable domain is DGGITQSPKYLFRKEGQNVTLSCEQNLNHDAMYWYRQDPGQGLRLIYYSQIVNDFQKGDIAEGYSVSREKKESFPLTVTSAQKNPTAFYLCASRDRGRAETQYFGPGTRLLVL.

V and J are TRBV5-1 and TRBJ1-2; 7 bases are a match to TRBD1. CDR3 length: 15 residues. V lost 4 bases and J lost 4; bases outside the gene matches: 10. The germline V gene encodes CDR1 SGHRS and CDR2 YFSETQ. Written as DNA, the CDR3 is TGCGCCAGCAGCCCCAATCGACAGGGACCCTATGGCTACACCTTC. This translates into CASSPNRQGPYGYTF.

The V gene is TRBV5-1, the J gene TRBJ2-7; tentative D call: TRBD2 (5 bases). This CDR3 is 16 amino acids long. Germline CDR1 is SGHRS and CDR2 is YFSETQ. Deletions cut 4 bases from V and 3 bases from J, with 20 bases between. The CDR3 coding sequence is TGCGCCAGCAGCCCTCGTGGACTTTCAAGTAACTACGAGCAGTACTTC. It codes for CASSPRGLSSNYEQYF.

The chain has TRBV28 and TRBJ2-5; D gene unclear. The CDR3 loop spans 14 amino acids. Germline V gene lookup returns CDR1 MDHEN and CDR2 SYDVKM. Trimming left V 2 bases short and J 1 base short, with 8 bases between. CDR3 sequence: CASSLVQLQETQYF. Here the CDR3 DNA reads TGTGCCAGCAGTTTAGTACAGCTCCAAGAGACCCAGTACTTC.

This clone was seen only a few times. The chain links TRBV7-9 to TRBJ1-3, with no clear D. The V gene lost 11 bases and the J gene lost 0 bases, with 11 bases spanning the gap. This CDR3 is built from 13 residues. The germline V gene encodes CDR1 SEHNR and CDR2 FQNEAQ (reference sequence). The CDR3 region has the DNA TGTGCCGTCCCCGAGTTCTCTGGAAACACCATATATTTT. Its protein product is CAVPEFSGNTIYF. Full variable domain (outside the CDR3, taken from reference TRBV7-9 and TRBJ1-3): DTGVSQNPRHKITKRGQNVTFRCDPISEHNRLYWYRQTLGQGPEFLTYFQNEAQLEKSRLLSDRFSAERPKGSFSTLEIQRTEQGDSAMYLCAVPEFSGNTIYFGEGSWLTVV.

The chain recombines TRBV2 with TRBJ1-2, with 8 bases matching TRBD1. The CDR3 length is 14 residues. The junction had 3 bases not matched to a gene; V was cut back by 2 bases and J by 4 bases. CDR1 is SNHLY, CDR2 FYNNEI, per germline. The CDR3 loop is CASSEQGAIYGYTF. In nucleotides, the CDR3 is TGTGCCAGCAGTGAACAGGGGGCGATCTATGGCTACACCTTC.

The chain employs TRBV6-2 or TRBV6-3 and TRBJ1-5, with TRBD1 identical over 9 bases. The CDR3 is made up of 15 amino acids. V lost 2 bases and J lost 6; bases outside the gene matches: 5. Germline CDR1 reads MNHEY; CDR2 reads SVGEGT. The CDR3 sequence: CASSYLQGASQPQHF. The CDR3, as DNA: TGTGCCAGCAGTTACCTACAGGGGGCGAGTCAGCCCCAGCATTTT.

V gene TRBV11-2 combines with J gene TRBJ1-2; D unclear. This CDR3 is built from 12 residues. Germline loops: CDR1 SGHAT, CDR2 FQNNGV. The V and J ends lost 1 base and 4 bases respectively, with 4 bases between them. CDR3 bases: TGTGCCAGCAGCTTAGGGGCCTATGGCTACACCTTC. Amino acids: CASSLGAYGYTF.

CDR3 in amino acids: CASSPAEGLAGGWDKNIQYF. CDR3 sequence (DNA): TGTGCCAGCAGCCCTGCCGAGGGACTAGCGGGAGGGTGGGACAAAAACATTCAGTACTTC. The chain is built from TRBV9 and TRBJ2-4, with 16 nucleotides matching TRBD2. CDR1 SGDLS and CDR2 YYNGEE come from the germline V gene. This CDR3 is built from 20 residues. The ends lost 4 bases at V and 3 bases at J; junction bases unmatched: 13.

This chain connects TRBV7-9 to TRBJ1-6; no definite D call. The germline V and J ends were trimmed by 4 bases and 9 bases, with 10 bases remaining between them. The germline CDR1 and CDR2 sequences are SEHNR and FQNEAQ (reference sequence). This CDR3 spans 13 amino acids. CDR3 residues: CASSYSSASPLHF. The CDR3 coding sequence is TGTGCCAGCAGCTATTCTAGTGCTTCACCCCTCCACTTT.

In DNA form, the CDR3 reads TGTGCCACCAGCAGAGATCCCGGGGCTGAAGCTTTCTTT. It codes for CATSRDPGAEAFF. This chain connects TRBV15 to TRBJ1-1, with D unclear. The V gene lost 0 bases and the J gene lost 6 bases, with 8 bases spanning the gap. The CDR3 consists of 13 residues. CDR1 and CDR2 from the germline V gene are LNHNV and YYDKDF (reference sequence).

This clone has just a few counts. Its ends do not fully match the called genes, so a read error is possible. This chain links TRBV7-7 with TRBJ1-6, with D possibly TRBD1 on 5 matching bases. Germline lookup yields CDR1 SSHAT and CDR2 FNYEAQ (reference sequence). This CDR3 comprises 14 residues. The DNA for the CDR3 is TGTGCTAGCAGCTTAGGGACGAGGGCATCACCCCTCCACTTT. Protein: CASSLGTRASPLHF.

The genes are TRBV2 and TRBJ2-2, with 7 bases identical to TRBD2. The CDR3 has 16 amino acids. The ends lost 3 bases at V and 4 bases at J; junction bases unmatched: 8. Per the germline V gene, CDR1 is SNHLY and CDR2 is FYNNEI. CDR3 in amino acids: CASSETSPWGTGELFF. CDR3 bases: TGTGCCAGCAGTGAGACTAGCCCCTGGGGCACCGGGGAGCTGTTTTTT.